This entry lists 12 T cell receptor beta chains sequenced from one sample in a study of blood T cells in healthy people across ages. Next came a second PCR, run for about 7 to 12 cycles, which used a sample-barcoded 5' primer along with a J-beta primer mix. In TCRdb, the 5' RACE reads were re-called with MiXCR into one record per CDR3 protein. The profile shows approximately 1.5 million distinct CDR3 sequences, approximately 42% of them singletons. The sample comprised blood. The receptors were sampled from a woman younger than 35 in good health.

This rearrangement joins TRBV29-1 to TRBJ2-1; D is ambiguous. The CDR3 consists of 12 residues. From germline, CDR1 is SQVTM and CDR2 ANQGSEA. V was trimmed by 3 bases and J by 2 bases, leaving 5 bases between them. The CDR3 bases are TGCAGCGTTGACGGCCCCTACAATGAGCAGTTCTTC. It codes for CSVDGPYNEQFF.

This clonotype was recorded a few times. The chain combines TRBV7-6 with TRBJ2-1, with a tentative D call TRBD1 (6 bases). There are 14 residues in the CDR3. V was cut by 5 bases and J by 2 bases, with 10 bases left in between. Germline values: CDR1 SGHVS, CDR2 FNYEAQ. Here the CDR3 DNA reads TGTGCCAGCAGCACCCAGGGGACCTACAATGAGCAGTTCTTC. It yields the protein CASSTQGTYNEQFF. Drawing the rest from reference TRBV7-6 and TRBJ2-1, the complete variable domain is GAGVSQSPRYKVTKRGQDVALRCDPISGHVSLYWYRQALGQGPEFLTYFNYEAQQDKSGLPNDRFSAERPEGSISTLTIQRTEQRDSAMYRCASSTQGTYNEQFFGPGTRLTVL.

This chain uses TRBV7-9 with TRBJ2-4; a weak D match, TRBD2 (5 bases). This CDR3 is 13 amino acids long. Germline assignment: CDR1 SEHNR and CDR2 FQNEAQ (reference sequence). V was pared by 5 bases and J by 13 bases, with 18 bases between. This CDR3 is CASSPRAVYEQYF. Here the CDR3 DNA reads TGTGCCAGCAGCCCCAGAGCGGTGTATGAGCAGTACTTC.

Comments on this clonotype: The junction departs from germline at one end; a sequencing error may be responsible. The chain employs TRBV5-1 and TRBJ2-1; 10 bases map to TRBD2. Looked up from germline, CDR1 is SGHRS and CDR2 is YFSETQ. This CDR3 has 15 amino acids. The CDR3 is CVSSLLAGLYNEQFF. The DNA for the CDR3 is TGCGTCAGCAGCTTACTAGCGGGGTTGTACAATGAGCAGTTCTTC.

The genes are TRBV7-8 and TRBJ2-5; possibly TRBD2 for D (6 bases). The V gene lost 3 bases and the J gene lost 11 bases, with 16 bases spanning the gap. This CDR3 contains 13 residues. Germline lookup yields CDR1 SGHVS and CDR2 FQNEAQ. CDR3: CASSFQRVPGQYF. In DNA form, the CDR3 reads TGTGCCAGCAGCTTTCAGCGGGTTCCAGGGCAGTACTTC.

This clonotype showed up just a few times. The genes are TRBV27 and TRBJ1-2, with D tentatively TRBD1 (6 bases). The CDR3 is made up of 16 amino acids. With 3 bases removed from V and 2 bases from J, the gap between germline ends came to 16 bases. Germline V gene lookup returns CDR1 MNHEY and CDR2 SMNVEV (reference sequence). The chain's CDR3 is CASSLGAGLQNYGYTF. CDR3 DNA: TGTGCCAGCAGTTTGGGGGCAGGGCTCCAAAACTATGGCTACACCTTC.

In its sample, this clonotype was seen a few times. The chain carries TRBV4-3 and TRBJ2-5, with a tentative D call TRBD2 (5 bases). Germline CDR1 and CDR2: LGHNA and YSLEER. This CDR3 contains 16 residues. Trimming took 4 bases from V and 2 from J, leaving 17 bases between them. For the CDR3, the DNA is TGCGCCAGCAGCCGTTCTCTAGCCGTCCCACAAGAGACCCAGTACTTC. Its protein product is CASSRSLAVPQETQYF.

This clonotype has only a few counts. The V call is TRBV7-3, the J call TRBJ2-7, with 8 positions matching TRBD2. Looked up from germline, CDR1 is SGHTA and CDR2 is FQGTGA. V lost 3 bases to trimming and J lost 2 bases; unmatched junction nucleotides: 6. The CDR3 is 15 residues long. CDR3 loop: CASSLTPGLAYEQYF. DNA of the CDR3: TGTGCCAGCAGCTTGACCCCGGGACTAGCCTACGAGCAGTACTTC.

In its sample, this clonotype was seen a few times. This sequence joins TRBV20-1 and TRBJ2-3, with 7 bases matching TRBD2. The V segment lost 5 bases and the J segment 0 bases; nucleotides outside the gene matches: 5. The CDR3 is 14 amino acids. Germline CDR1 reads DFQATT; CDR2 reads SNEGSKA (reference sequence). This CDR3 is CSALAGPSTDTQYF. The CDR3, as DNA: TGCAGTGCTTTAGCGGGCCCTAGCACAGATACGCAGTATTTT.

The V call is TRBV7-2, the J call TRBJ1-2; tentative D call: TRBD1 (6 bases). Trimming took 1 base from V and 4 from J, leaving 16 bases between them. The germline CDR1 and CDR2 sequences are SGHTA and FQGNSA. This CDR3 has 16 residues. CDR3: CASSLGFSGGVYGYTF. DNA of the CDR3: TGTGCCAGCAGCTTAGGGTTTTCGGGGGGCGTCTATGGCTACACCTTC.

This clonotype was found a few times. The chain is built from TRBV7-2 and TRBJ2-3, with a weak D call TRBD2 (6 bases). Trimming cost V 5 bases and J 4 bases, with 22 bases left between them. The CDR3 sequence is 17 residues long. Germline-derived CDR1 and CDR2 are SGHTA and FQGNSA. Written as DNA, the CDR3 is TGTGCCAGCAGCCTCCTGACTTTACGAAAGCGGGCAGATACGCAGTATTTT. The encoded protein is CASSLLTLRKRADTQYF.

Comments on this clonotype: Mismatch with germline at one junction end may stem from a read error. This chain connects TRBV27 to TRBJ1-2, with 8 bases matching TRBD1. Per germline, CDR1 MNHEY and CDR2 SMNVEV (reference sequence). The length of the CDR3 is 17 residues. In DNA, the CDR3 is TGTGTCAGCAGCAACCTATGGGGACAGGATCGTAACTATGGCTACACCTTC. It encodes CVSSNLWGQDRNYGYTF.